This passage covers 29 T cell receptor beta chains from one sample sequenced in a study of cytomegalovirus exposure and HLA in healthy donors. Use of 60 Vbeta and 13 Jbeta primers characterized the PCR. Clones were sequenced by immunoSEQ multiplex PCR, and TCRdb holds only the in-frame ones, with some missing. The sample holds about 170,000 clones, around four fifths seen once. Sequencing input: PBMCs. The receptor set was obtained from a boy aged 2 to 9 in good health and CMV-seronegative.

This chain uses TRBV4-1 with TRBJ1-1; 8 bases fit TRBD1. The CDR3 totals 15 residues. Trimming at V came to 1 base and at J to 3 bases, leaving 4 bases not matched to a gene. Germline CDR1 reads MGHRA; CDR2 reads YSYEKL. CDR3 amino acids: CASSQGNRGDTEAFF. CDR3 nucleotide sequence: TGCGCCAGCAGCCAAGGTAACAGGGGGGACACTGAAGCTTTCTTT.

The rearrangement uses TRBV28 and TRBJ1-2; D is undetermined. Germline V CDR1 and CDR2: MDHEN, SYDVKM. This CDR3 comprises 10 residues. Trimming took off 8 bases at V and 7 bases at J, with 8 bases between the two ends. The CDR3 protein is CASSRGGYTF. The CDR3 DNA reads TGTGCCAGCTCTAGAGGTGGCTACACCTTC.

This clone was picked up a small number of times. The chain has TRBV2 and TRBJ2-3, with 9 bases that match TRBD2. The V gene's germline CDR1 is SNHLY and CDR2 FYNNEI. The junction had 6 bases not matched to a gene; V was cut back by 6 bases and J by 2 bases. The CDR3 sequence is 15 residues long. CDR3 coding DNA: TGTGCCAGCAGGAGGGGACTAGCCCTCACAGATACGCAGTATTTT. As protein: CASRRGLALTDTQYF.

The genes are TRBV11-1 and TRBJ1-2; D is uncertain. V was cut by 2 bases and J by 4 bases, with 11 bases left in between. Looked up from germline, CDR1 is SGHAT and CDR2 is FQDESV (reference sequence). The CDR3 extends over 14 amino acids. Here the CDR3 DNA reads TGTGCCAGCAGCTTAAGCGAGGGCTTCTATGGCTACACCTTC. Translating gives CASSLSEGFYGYTF.

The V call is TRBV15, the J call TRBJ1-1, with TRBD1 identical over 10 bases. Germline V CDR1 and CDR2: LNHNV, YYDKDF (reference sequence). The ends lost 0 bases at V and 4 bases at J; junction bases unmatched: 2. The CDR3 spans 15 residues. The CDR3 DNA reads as TGTGCCACCAGCAGAGATAGGGACAGGGGCACTGAAGCTTTCTTT. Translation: CATSRDRDRGTEAFF.

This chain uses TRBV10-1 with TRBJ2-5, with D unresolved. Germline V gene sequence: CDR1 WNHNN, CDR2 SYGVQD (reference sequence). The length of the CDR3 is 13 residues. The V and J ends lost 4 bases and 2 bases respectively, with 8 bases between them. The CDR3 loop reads CASSGAPQETQYF. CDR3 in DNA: TGCGCCAGCAGTGGAGCCCCGCAAGAGACCCAGTACTTC.

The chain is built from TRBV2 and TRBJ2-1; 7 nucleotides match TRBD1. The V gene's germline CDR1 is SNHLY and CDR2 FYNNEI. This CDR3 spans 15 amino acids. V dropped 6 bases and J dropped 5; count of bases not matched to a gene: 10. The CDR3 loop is CASRLSRQGDNEQFF. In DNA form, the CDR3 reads TGTGCCAGCAGACTCTCGAGACAGGGAGACAATGAGCAGTTCTTC.

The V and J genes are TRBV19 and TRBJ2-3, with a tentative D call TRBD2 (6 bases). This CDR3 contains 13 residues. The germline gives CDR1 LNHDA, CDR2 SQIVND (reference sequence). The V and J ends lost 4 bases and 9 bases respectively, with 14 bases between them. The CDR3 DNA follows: TGTGCCAGTAGTAACGTTCCGGGGGACACGCAGTATTTT. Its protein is CASSNVPGDTQYF.

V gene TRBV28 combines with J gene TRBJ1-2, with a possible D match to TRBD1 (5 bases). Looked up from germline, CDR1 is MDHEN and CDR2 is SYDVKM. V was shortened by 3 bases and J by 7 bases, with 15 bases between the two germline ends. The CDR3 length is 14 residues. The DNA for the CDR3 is TGTGCCAGCAGTTTCCAGGATGGGGCGAGTGGCTACACCTTC. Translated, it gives CASSFQDGASGYTF.

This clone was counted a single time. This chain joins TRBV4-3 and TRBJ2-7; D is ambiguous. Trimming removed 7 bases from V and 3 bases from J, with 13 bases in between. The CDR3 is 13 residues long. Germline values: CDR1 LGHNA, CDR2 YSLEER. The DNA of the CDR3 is TGCGCCAGCATAATGGATGCAGGCTACGAGCAGTACGTC. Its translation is CASIMDAGYEQYV.

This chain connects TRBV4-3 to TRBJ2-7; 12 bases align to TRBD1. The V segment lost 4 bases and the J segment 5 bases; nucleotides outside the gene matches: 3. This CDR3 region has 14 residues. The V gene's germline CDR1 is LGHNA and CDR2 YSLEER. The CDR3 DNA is TGCGCCAGCAGCCCGGGACAGGGGGCGAACGAGCAGTACTTC. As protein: CASSPGQGANEQYF.

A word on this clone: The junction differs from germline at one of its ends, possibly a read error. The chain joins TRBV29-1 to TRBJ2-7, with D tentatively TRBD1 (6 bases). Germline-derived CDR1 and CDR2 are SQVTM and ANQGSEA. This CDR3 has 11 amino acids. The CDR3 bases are TGCAGCGTTGAGACAGGTAGCGAGCGGTACTTC. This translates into CSVETGSERYF.

The CDR3 DNA reads as TGCGCCAGCAGCCGCGGTTTTATGGAGACCCAGTACTTC. Encoded protein: CASSRGFMETQYF. This rearrangement joins TRBV4-1 to TRBJ2-5; unclear D gene. Germline lookup yields CDR1 MGHRA and CDR2 YSYEKL. The CDR3 loop spans 13 amino acids. Trimming cost V 4 bases and J 5 bases, with 11 bases left between them.

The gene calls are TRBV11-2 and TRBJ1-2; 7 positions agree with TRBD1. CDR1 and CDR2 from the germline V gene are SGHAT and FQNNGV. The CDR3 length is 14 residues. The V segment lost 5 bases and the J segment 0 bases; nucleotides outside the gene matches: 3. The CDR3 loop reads CASSKGTANYGYTF. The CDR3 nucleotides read TGTGCCAGCAGCAAGGGGACAGCTAACTATGGCTACACCTTC.

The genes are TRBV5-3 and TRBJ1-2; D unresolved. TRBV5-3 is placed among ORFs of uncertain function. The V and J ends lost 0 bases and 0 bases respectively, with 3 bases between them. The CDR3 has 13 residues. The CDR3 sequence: CARSLGPNYGYTF. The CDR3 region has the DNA TGTGCCAGAAGCTTGGGGCCTAACTATGGCTACACCTTC.

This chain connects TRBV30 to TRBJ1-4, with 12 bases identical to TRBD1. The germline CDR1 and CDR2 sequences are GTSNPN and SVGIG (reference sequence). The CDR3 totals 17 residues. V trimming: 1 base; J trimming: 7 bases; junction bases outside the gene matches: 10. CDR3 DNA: TGTGCCTGGAGTGATCCGGGACAGGGGGCATCGGGTGAAAAACTGTTTTTT. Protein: CAWSDPGQGASGEKLFF.

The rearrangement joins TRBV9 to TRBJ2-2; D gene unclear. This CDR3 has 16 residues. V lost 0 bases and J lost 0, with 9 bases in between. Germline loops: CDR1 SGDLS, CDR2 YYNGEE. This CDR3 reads CASSVELLPNTGELFF. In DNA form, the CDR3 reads TGTGCCAGCAGCGTAGAACTTCTACCGAACACCGGGGAGCTGTTTTTT. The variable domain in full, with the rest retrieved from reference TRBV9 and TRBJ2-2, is DSGVTQTPKHLITATGQRVTLRCSPRSGDLSVYWYQQSLDQGLQFLIQYYNGEERAKGNILERFSAQQFPDLHSELNLSSLELGDSALYFCASSVELLPNTGELFFGEGSRLTVL.

The CDR3 loop reads CASTLRASGSSGTDTQYF. The CDR3, as DNA: TGTGCCAGCACACTGCGAGCTAGCGGGAGTTCTGGCACAGATACGCAGTATTTT. The chain carries TRBV7-2 and TRBJ2-3; 10 bases align to TRBD2. The V segment lost 7 bases and the J segment 1 base; nucleotides outside the gene matches: 14. Germline loops: CDR1 SGHTA, CDR2 FQGNSA. The CDR3 sequence is 18 residues long.

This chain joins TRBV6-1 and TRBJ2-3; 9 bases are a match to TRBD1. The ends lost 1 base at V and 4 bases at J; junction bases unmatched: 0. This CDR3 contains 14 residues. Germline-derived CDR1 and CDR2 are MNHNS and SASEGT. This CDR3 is CASSEGTGADTQYF. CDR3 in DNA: TGTGCCAGCAGTGAAGGGACAGGGGCAGATACGCAGTATTTT.

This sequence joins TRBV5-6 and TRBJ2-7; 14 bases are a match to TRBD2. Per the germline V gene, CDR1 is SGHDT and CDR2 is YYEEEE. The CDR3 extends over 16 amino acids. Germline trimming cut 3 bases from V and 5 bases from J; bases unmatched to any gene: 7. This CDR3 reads CASSWGTSGSGDEQYF. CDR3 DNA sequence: TGTGCCAGCAGCTGGGGGACTAGCGGGAGTGGGGACGAGCAGTACTTC.

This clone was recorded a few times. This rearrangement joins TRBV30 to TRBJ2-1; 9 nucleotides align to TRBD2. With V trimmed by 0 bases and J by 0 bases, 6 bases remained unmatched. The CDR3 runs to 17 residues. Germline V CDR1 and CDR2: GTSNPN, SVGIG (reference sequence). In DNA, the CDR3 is TGTGCCTGGAGTGTGCTAGCGGGATCCAGCTCCTACAATGAGCAGTTCTTC. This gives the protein CAWSVLAGSSSYNEQFF.

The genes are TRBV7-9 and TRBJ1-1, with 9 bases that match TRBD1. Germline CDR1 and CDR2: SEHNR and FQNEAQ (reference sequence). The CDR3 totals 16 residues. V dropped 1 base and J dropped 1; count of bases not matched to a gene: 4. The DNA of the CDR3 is TGTGCCAGCAGCTTAGGACAGGGGGGCCAGAACACTGAAGCTTTCTTT. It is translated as CASSLGQGGQNTEAFF.

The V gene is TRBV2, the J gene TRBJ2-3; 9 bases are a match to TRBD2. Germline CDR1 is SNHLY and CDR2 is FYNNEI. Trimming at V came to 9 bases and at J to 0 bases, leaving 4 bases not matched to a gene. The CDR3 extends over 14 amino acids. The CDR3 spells CASRREGSTDTQYF. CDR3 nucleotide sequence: TGTGCCAGTAGGCGGGAGGGGAGCACAGATACGCAGTATTTT.

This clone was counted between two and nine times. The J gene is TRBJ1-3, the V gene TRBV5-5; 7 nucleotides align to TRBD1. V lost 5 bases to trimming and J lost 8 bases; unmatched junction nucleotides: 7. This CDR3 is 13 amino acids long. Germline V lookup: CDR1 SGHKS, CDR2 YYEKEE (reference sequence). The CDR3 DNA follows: TGTGCCAGCAGTCTTAGACAGGGCGACACCATATATTTT. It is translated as CASSLRQGDTIYF.

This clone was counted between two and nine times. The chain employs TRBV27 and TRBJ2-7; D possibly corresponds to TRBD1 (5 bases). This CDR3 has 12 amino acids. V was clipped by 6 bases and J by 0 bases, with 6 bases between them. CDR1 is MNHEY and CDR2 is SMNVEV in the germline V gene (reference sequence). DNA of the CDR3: TGTGCCAGCAGGGACAACTCCTACGAGCAGTACTTC. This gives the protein CASRDNSYEQYF.

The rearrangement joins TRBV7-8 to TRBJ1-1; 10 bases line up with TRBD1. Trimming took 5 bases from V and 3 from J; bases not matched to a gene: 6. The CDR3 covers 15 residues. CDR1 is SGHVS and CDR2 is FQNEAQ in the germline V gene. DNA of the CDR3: TGTGCCAGCAGCACCCGACAGGGGGCGGACACTGAAGCTTTCTTT. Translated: CASSTRQGADTEAFF.

CDR3 bases: TGTGCCATCAGTGGGACAGGGGGCGAGACCCAGTACTTC. Translation: CAISGTGGETQYF. This rearrangement joins TRBV10-3 to TRBJ2-5; 11 nucleotides align to TRBD1. The CDR3 runs to 13 residues. V was pared by 4 bases and J by 5 bases, with 0 bases of the junction left unmatched. The V gene's germline CDR1 is ENHRY and CDR2 SYGVKD.

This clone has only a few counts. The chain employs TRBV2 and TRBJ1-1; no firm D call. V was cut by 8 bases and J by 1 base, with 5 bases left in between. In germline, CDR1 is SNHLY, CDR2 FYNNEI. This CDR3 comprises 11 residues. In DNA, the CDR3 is TGTGCCAGCGGCTGGAACACTGAAGCTTTCTTT. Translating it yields CASGWNTEAFF. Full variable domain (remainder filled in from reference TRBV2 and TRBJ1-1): EPEVTQTPSHQVTQMGQEVILRCVPISNHLYFYWYRQILGQKVEFLVSFYNNEISEKSEIFDDQFSVERPDGSNFTLKIRSTKLEDSAMYFCASGWNTEAFFGQGTRLTVV.

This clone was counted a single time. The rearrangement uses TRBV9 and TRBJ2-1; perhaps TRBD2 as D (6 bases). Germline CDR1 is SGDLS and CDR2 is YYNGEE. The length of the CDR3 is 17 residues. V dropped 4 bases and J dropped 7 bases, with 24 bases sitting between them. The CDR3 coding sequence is TGTGCCAGCAGCCCCCGCTTGGGGGGAGGCCTTGGAAATGAGCAGTTCTTC. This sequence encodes CASSPRLGGGLGNEQFF.